The entry that follows covers one T cell receptor beta chain sequence. Its binding antigen is unknown. No quality values exist for individual bases; no much larger clone is one base distant. High-throughput TCR beta sequencing profiled peripheral blood CD8+ and CD4+ T cells from healthy donors, Susac syndrome patients and multiple sclerosis patients. Multiple sclerosis controls were treatment-naive patients with stable or active relapsing-remitting disease fulfilling revised McDonald criteria. CD8+ TEMRA cells were enriched by FACS, while bulk CD8+ and CD4+ T cells were purified by magnetic negative isolation. Blood was drawn into EDTA tubes, processed within 24 hours, and PBMCs were isolated by density gradient centrifugation. PBMCs intended for TCR sequencing were cryopreserved in liquid nitrogen and were subsequently thawed in a 37 degrees C water bath. Purity of sorted or isolated CD4+, CD8+ and CD8+ TEMRA cells was at least 90%.

This sample was taken from a study of CD8 T cells in Susac syndrome (dated by TCRdb to between 2018 and 2021). For context, the study as a whole: The study used repertoire sequencing to test whether antigen drove CD8+ T cell activation and differentiation in Susac syndrome. The study compared CD8+ T cell repertoire clonality among 12 healthy donors, 14 Susac syndrome patients and about 16 multiple sclerosis patients. What the study reported, not specific to this receptor: The number of individuals in the TCR sequencing and HLA analysis was acknowledged as relatively small.

Trimming removed 2 bases from V and 0 bases from J, leaving 14 bases between the germline ends. From cysteine to phenylalanine, the CDR3 is 18 amino acids long. Only CDR3 DNA is held: 54 bases, read in frame from base 1. Reading the germline V gene gives CDR1 MNHEY and CDR2 SVGEGT. RNA was extracted using the RNeasy kit, and roughly 0.5 to 1 microgram was reverse transcribed with random hexamers. The immunoSEQ multiplex PCR assay, covering 54 Vbeta and 13 Jbeta segments, was used to amplify TCR beta CDR3 regions. PCR amplification bias was corrected by using a synthetic template baseline for primer optimization and computational correction. In the original analysis: Reads were annotated to V, D and J genes per IMGT and analyzed with immunoSEQ Analyzer, keeping only productive sequences. Clonality was computed as one minus Shannon entropy normalized by log2 of the number of productive unique sequences. For each patient and control, public and private clones were evaluated among the 100 most prevalent clones. Clones were defined as Susac-specific if absent from the healthy and MS cohorts, from roughly 1,100 published viral clones and from other ImmuneACCESS disease sequences. TCRdb reanalyzed the raw reads on its own, using fastp at Q25 for trimming and MiXCR for clone calling, and kept in-frame beta chains. One record per CDR3 amino acid sequence lists the most common genes and DNA. The V and J calls follow TCRdb's processing rather than the paper's. For this sample the table gives a few hundred thousand distinct CDR3 sequences, of which 85% were detected only once. 0.21% of the sample goes to the ten largest clones.

The sequence was obtained from a human donor with multiple sclerosis. The rearranged chain carries TRBV6-2 or TRBV6-3 and TRBJ2-6, with the identity of the D gene unclear. The sequenced material came from CD8+ T cells from PBMCs. The CDR3 here reads CASSYQNLLGSGANVLTF. The DNA reads TGTGCCAGCAGTTACCAAAATCTCCTCGGCTCTGGGGCCAACGTCCTGACTTTC.